The sequence of this TCR beta chain was determined in a study of pediatric ulcerative colitis (dated by TCRdb to about 2019). As for the study more broadly: Pancolitis was present in several ulcerative colitis patients and left-sided colitis in two, and histology consistent with ulcerative colitis was found in all of these patients. From eight or nine newly diagnosed, treatment-naive pediatric ulcerative colitis patients and a few non-IBD control children, paired blood and rectal samples were collected. By Pediatric Ulcerative Colitis Activity Index, mild disease was classified in two patients, moderate disease in several and acute severe colitis in three. What the research found in general, with its limitations: A couple of rectal CDR3 clonotypes were found in every ulcerative colitis patient but in no control. Autologous blood-rectal clonal overlap was significantly higher in ulcerative colitis patients than in controls, suggesting increased T cell trafficking to inflamed tissue. Two patients' blood samples yielded substantially fewer templates for technical reasons and were excluded from blood-rectal overlap analysis. Features of the rectal repertoire distinguished controls, mild-moderate colitis patients and acute severe colitis patients, and in acute severe colitis rectal diversity was lower because of clonal expansions. Only a handful of individuals were included in the healthy control group, which was small. Repertoires were derived from total lymphocyte DNA, so rare subsets such as regulatory T cells may have patterns not reflected.

A distance of 17 bases separates the germline ends of V and J, which lose 1 base and 4 bases respectively. The germline V gene encodes CDR1 SGHVS and CDR2 FNYEAQ. The CDR3 contains 17 residues, cysteine and phenylalanine counted. CDR3 DNA only is kept here, 51 bases in frame from base 1. No immunosuppressive medication had been given to the ulcerative colitis patients before the diagnostic colonoscopy. Blood was sampled at the same time as the colonoscopy. The Wizard kit (Promega) was used to extract genomic DNA from both blood and intestinal samples. Rearranged CDR3 beta regions were amplified from genomic DNA with multiplex V and J primers using the immunoSEQ TRB Survey service. Survey-level sequencing depth of up to 500,000 reads per sample was used to keep depth equal across samples. The libraries were purified and pooled, then sequenced using Illumina technology. Turning to the authors' computational methods: Productive clonality, sample overlap, pairwise scatters, CDR3 beta length, V/D/J gene usage and productiveness were assessed with immunoSEQ online tools. Calculated diversity was the number of unique rearrangements divided by total templates times 100; Shannon and Simpson indices were also computed. Principal component analysis used the R prcomp function and ggbiplot package on Z-score normalized data. Blood-rectal clonal overlap within each subject was quantified with Morisita's index. This is the immuneACCESS table as TCRdb keeps it, with only in-frame sequences that have V and J called. A part of the clones is gone; compared with another copy, unresolved V genes explain less than half, and the rest is unexplained. V, J and clone size reflect that table, while D and trimming were determined from the DNA. The sample table contains approximately 60,000 clones; only one count was recorded for 85% to 90% of them. Around 3.5% of the sample rests with the top ten.

A word on this clone: Its antigen has not been determined. The input lacks base qualities; no much larger clone sits a single base away.

Sequenced sample: blood. In this chain, TRBV7-6 is recombined with TRBJ1-3; the D gene is perhaps TRBD1, from 6 matching bases. The source of this sequence is a boy between 10 and 17 years old with severe ulcerative colitis. CDR3 region: CASSLGAAGASGNTIYF. The DNA is as follows: TGTGCCAGCAGCTTAGGAGCTGCGGGGGCATCAGGAAACACCATATATTTT.